The entry below describes one T cell receptor beta chain. The data belong to a study of blood T cell repertoires in COVID-19. As for the study in general: The United States, Italy and Spain provided the acute and convalescent COVID-19 samples.

The V end lost 7 bases, the J end lost 6 bases, and 18 bases lay between the germline ends. CDR1 is LNHDA and CDR2 is SQIVND in the germline V gene (reference sequence). The CDR3 runs to 15 residues. Assay: immunoSEQ multiplex PCR; the TCRdb copy retains only in-frame clones and omits some. The table lists 90,000 to 140,000 clones, 65% to 90% of them singletons. Sequenced: peripheral blood. The sequence derives from a man in his fifties or sixties with acute or convalescent COVID-19. The V call is TRBV19, the J call TRBJ1-4, with no clear D. CDR3 sequence reads: CASTPWTGRDEKLFF. The DNA of the CDR3 is TGTGCCAGTACCCCTTGGACTGGGAGGGATGAAAAACTGTTTTTT.